The 3 T cell receptor beta chains below come from one sample, sequenced in a study of shared clonotypes between healthy human individuals. Method: immunoSEQ multiplex PCR; TCRdb's copy keeps in-frame clones and lacks some. The sample shows about 2.4 million clones, approximately 93% of them seen only once. The material sequenced was naive CD4+ T cells from PBMCs. Subset noted: CD45RA+ positively selected. All receptors derive from a man aged 18 to 35 in good health. Some clones in this sample may be carry-over from other donors' samples.

This chain links TRBV11-2 with TRBJ2-7; 8 nucleotides match TRBD2. Germline V gene data show CDR1 as SGHAT and CDR2 as FQNNGV. Trimming at V came to 5 bases and at J to 4 bases, leaving 10 bases not matched to a gene. The CDR3 spans 15 residues. CDR3 sequence reads: CASSPQGSGRYEQYF. In DNA form, the CDR3 reads TGTGCCAGCAGCCCTCAAGGGAGCGGGAGATACGAGCAGTACTTC. Using reference TRBV11-2 and TRBJ2-7 for the parts outside the CDR3, the full variable domain is EAGVAQSPRYKIIEKRQSVAFWCNPISGHATLYWYQQILGQGPKLLIQFQNNGVVDDSQLPKDRFSAERLKGVDSTLKIQPAKLEDSAVYLCASSPQGSGRYEQYFGPGTRLTVT.

The chain combines TRBV7-3 with TRBJ2-2; D not certain. Germline V CDR1 and CDR2: SGHTA, FQGTGA. The CDR3 totals 16 residues. V was trimmed by 5 bases and J by 4 bases, leaving 17 bases between them. As DNA, the CDR3 is TGTGCCAGCAGCCTAGGATTCCGGAGTGGCACCGGGGAGCTGTTTTTT. Protein: CASSLGFRSGTGELFF.

The chain employs TRBV6-5 and TRBJ2-7; tentative D call: TRBD1 (5 bases). CDR3 size: 13 residues. Germline lookup yields CDR1 MNHEY and CDR2 SVGAGI. With 6 bases removed from V and 3 bases from J, the gap between germline ends came to 12 bases. The CDR3 loop is CASRSGANYEQYF. The CDR3 DNA is TGTGCCAGCAGGTCTGGGGCAAACTACGAGCAGTACTTC.